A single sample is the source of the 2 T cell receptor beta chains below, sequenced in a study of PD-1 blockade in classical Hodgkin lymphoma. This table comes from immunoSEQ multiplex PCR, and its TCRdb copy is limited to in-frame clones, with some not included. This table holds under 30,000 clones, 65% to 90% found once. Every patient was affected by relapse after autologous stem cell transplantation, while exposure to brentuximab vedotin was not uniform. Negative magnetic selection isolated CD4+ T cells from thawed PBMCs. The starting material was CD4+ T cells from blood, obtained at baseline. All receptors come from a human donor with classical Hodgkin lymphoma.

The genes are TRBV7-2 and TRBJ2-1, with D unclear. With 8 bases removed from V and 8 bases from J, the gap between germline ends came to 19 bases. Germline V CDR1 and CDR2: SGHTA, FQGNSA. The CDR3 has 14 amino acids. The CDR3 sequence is CASGRALGFDEQFF. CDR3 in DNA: TGTGCCAGCGGCCGGGCCTTAGGTTTCGATGAGCAGTTCTTC.

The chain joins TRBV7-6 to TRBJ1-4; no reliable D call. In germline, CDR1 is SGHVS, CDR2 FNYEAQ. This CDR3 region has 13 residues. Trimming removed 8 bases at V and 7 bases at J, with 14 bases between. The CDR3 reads CASRGGNSEKLFF. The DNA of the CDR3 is TGTGCCAGCCGGGGAGGGAACTCTGAAAAACTGTTTTTT.